A selection of T cell receptor beta chains follows, all from one sample in a study of blood T cells in healthy people across ages. TCRdb redid the calling of the 5' RACE reads with MiXCR, one entry per CDR3 protein. The sample consists of roughly 720,000 distinct CDR3 sequences, about 55% of them appearing once. Input material: blood. The origin of the receptors is an elderly man in good health. Both conserved end residues are part of each CDR3. The order of the fields is CDR3 DNA, CDR3 protein, V gene, clone size, J gene, D gene. D genes are given only for firm matches. For some rows the clone size is stated as once, few or many, or as a class when expanded; others skip it.

cdr3_nt: TGTGCCACCAGCAGAGATATGACTAGAAGTGAGCAGTTCTTC; cdr3_aa: CATSRDMTRSEQFF; v_call: TRBV15; clone_size: -; j_call: TRBJ2-1; d_call: -
cdr3_nt: TGTGCCAGCAGCCAAGAGGGGGACATACTGTACTTC; cdr3_aa: CASSQEGDILYF; v_call: TRBV14; clone_size: -; j_call: TRBJ2-5; d_call: -
cdr3_nt: TGTGCCAGCAGTTACTCCGGGGACGTGGCGGTCCAGGGTAGGCAGTTCTTC; cdr3_aa: CASSYSGDVAVQGRQFF; v_call: TRBV6-5; clone_size: -; j_call: TRBJ2-1; d_call: -
cdr3_nt: TGCAGTGCTTCCGGAGGGCTTAGCTCCTACGAGCAGTACTTC; cdr3_aa: CSASGGLSSYEQYF; v_call: TRBV20-1; clone_size: -; j_call: TRBJ2-7; d_call: -
cdr3_nt: TGTGCCAGTTCAACTAGCGGGAGTTATGATGAGCAGTACTTC; cdr3_aa: CASSTSGSYDEQYF; v_call: TRBV6-5; clone_size: -; j_call: TRBJ2-5; d_call: TRBD2
cdr3_nt: TGCAGCGTTTCGCAGGGCCGAGGGCGAGAGCAGTTCTTC; cdr3_aa: CSVSQGRGREQFF; v_call: TRBV29-1; clone_size: -; j_call: TRBJ2-1; d_call: -
cdr3_nt: TGTGCCAGCAGTGAGCCCCTTCTACTCGGGTTGGACAATGAGCAGTTCTTC; cdr3_aa: CASSEPLLLGLDNEQFF; v_call: TRBV2; clone_size: -; j_call: TRBJ2-1; d_call: -
cdr3_nt: TGCGCCAGCAGCCCCGATCAGGGACTGAACACTGAAGCTTTCTTT; cdr3_aa: CASSPDQGLNTEAFF; v_call: TRBV4-1; clone_size: -; j_call: TRBJ1-1; d_call: -
cdr3_nt: TGTGCCACCGGGACTTTCGGGAGTAGGGATGAGCAGTTCTTC; cdr3_aa: CATGTFGSRDEQFF; v_call: TRBV6-2/TRBV6-3; clone_size: -; j_call: TRBJ2-1; d_call: -
cdr3_nt: TGTGCCAGCAGTTTAGGACTAGCGGAACACAGATACGCGTATTTT; cdr3_aa: CASSLGLAEHRYAYF; v_call: TRBV12-3/TRBV12-4; clone_size: -; j_call: TRBJ2-3; d_call: TRBD2
cdr3_nt: TGTGCCAGCAGTGACAGGGGGCGAGGGCGGACTGAAGCTTTCTTT; cdr3_aa: CASSDRGRGRTEAFF; v_call: TRBV28; clone_size: few; j_call: TRBJ1-1; d_call: TRBD1
cdr3_nt: TGCAGCGCCTCGGAAGCTAGCACAGATACGCAGTATTTT; cdr3_aa: CSASEASTDTQYF; v_call: TRBV29-1; clone_size: few; j_call: TRBJ2-3; d_call: -
cdr3_nt: TGTGCCAGCAGTCCCGGGACAGACCTTTATGGCTACACCTTC; cdr3_aa: CASSPGTDLYGYTF; v_call: TRBV14; clone_size: many; j_call: TRBJ1-2; d_call: TRBD1
cdr3_nt: TGTGCCAGCAGAGGACTAGCGGTATACGAGCAGTACTTC; cdr3_aa: CASRGLAVYEQYF; v_call: TRBV27; clone_size: few; j_call: TRBJ2-7; d_call: TRBD2
cdr3_nt: TGTGCCAGCAGCCGACTACAAGGCTACGAGCAGTACTTC; cdr3_aa: CASSRLQGYEQYF; v_call: TRBV12-3/TRBV12-4; clone_size: -; j_call: TRBJ2-7; d_call: -
cdr3_nt: TGCAGTGCTATGAAAAGCGGGGCAACCTACGAGCAGTACTTC; cdr3_aa: CSAMKSGATYEQYF; v_call: TRBV20-1; clone_size: few; j_call: TRBJ2-7; d_call: TRBD2
cdr3_nt: TGTGCCAGCAGCCAAGACTTTGGTGGGGGACTAGGAGATTCCTACAATGAGCAGTTCTTC; cdr3_aa: CASSQDFGGGLGDSYNEQFF; v_call: TRBV3-1; clone_size: -; j_call: TRBJ2-1; d_call: TRBD2
cdr3_nt: TGCGCCAGCAGCCCAGACAGGGGATCGGTGACCTACGAGCAGTACTTC; cdr3_aa: CASSPDRGSVTYEQYF; v_call: TRBV5-1; clone_size: few; j_call: TRBJ2-7; d_call: TRBD1
cdr3_nt: TGCAGCGCCGAGCCCCACCTTGAAGCTTTCTTT; cdr3_aa: CSAEPHLEAFF; v_call: TRBV29-1; clone_size: -; j_call: TRBJ1-1; d_call: -
cdr3_nt: TGCAGTGCTAGAGGGACAGACAATCAGCCCCAGCATTTT; cdr3_aa: CSARGTDNQPQHF; v_call: TRBV20-1; clone_size: -; j_call: TRBJ1-5; d_call: -
cdr3_nt: TGTGCCAGCAGGGTCGGCCGGCACGGGGAGCAGTTCTTC; cdr3_aa: CASRVGRHGEQFF; v_call: TRBV12-3/TRBV12-4; clone_size: few; j_call: TRBJ2-1; d_call: -
cdr3_nt: TGTGCCAGCAGCTTGGGACTATTTGAGTACATGGATGAGCAGTTCTTC; cdr3_aa: CASSLGLFEYMDEQFF; v_call: TRBV5-6; clone_size: -; j_call: TRBJ2-1; d_call: -
cdr3_nt: TGTGCCAGCAGTCCGCAACCCGGGGCAGCGCTTACCTACGAGCAGTACTTC; cdr3_aa: CASSPQPGAALTYEQYF; v_call: TRBV27; clone_size: few; j_call: TRBJ2-7; d_call: -
cdr3_nt: TGTGCCAGCAGCTTATATGGGGGTGGAGTCCAAGAGACCCAGTACTTC; cdr3_aa: CASSLYGGGVQETQYF; v_call: TRBV7-9; clone_size: -; j_call: TRBJ2-5; d_call: -
cdr3_nt: TGTGCCAGCAGCCAAGTACTAGCGGGAAATGAGCAGTTCTTC; cdr3_aa: CASSQVLAGNEQFF; v_call: TRBV14; clone_size: once; j_call: TRBJ2-1; d_call: TRBD2
cdr3_nt: TGCGCCAGCAGCCAAGTGATTGTAGCTAATTCACCCCTCCACTTT; cdr3_aa: CASSQVIVANSPLHF; v_call: TRBV4-1; clone_size: few; j_call: TRBJ1-6; d_call: -
cdr3_nt: TGCAGCGTTTCTAGCGGGAGGGACGAGCAGTACTTC; cdr3_aa: CSVSSGRDEQYF; v_call: TRBV29-1; clone_size: few; j_call: TRBJ2-7; d_call: TRBD2
cdr3_nt: TGCAGCGCCCCGGAGGGGAACTATGGCTACACCTTC; cdr3_aa: CSAPEGNYGYTF; v_call: TRBV29-1; clone_size: -; j_call: TRBJ1-2; d_call: -
cdr3_nt: TGTGCCACCAGTGATGGCGGGCGGAATGAGCAGTTCTTC; cdr3_aa: CATSDGGRNEQFF; v_call: TRBV24-1; clone_size: -; j_call: TRBJ2-1; d_call: -
cdr3_nt: TGTGCCAGCAGCCAACCTACAGGGGTCGAGCAGTACTTC; cdr3_aa: CASSQPTGVEQYF; v_call: TRBV3-1; clone_size: -; j_call: TRBJ2-7; d_call: TRBD1
cdr3_nt: TGCAGCGTTGCGGCGGGATGGAATGAGCAGTTCTTC; cdr3_aa: CSVAAGWNEQFF; v_call: TRBV29-1; clone_size: -; j_call: TRBJ2-1; d_call: -
cdr3_nt: TGCAGTGCTAGAGATACCGGGACAGGGGCCAATCAGCCCCAGCATTTT; cdr3_aa: CSARDTGTGANQPQHF; v_call: TRBV20-1; clone_size: few; j_call: TRBJ1-5; d_call: TRBD1
cdr3_nt: TGTGCCTGGAATCGGGACAGGGACACTGAAGCTTTCTTT; cdr3_aa: CAWNRDRDTEAFF; v_call: TRBV30; clone_size: -; j_call: TRBJ1-1; d_call: TRBD1
cdr3_nt: TGCAGTGCTAGAGGCCAGATATACAATGAGCAGTTCTTC; cdr3_aa: CSARGQIYNEQFF; v_call: TRBV20-1; clone_size: -; j_call: TRBJ2-1; d_call: -
cdr3_nt: TGTGCCAGCAGGACACTAGCGGGAGGGCCGGATGAGCAGTTCTTC; cdr3_aa: CASRTLAGGPDEQFF; v_call: TRBV21-1; clone_size: -; j_call: TRBJ2-1; d_call: -
cdr3_nt: TGTGCCAGCAGAAATGGACTAGCGGGATACGAGCAGTACTTC; cdr3_aa: CASRNGLAGYEQYF; v_call: TRBV6-2/TRBV6-3; clone_size: once; j_call: TRBJ2-7; d_call: TRBD2
cdr3_nt: TGCGCCAGCAGCCAAGAGCGGTCTGGGCAAGAGCAGTTCTTC; cdr3_aa: CASSQERSGQEQFF; v_call: TRBV4-1; clone_size: many; j_call: TRBJ2-1; d_call: -
cdr3_nt: TGCGCCAGCAGCTTGTCTGGGGAGATCCAAGAGACCCAGTACTTC; cdr3_aa: CASSLSGEIQETQYF; v_call: TRBV5-1; clone_size: -; j_call: TRBJ2-5; d_call: -
cdr3_nt: TGTGCCAGCAGTGTTCGGGGAACCGAGCAGTACTTC; cdr3_aa: CASSVRGTEQYF; v_call: TRBV2; clone_size: few; j_call: TRBJ2-7; d_call: -
cdr3_nt: TGTGCCAGCTCGAGCGGGAGCGGCAACGAGCAGTACTTC; cdr3_aa: CASSSGSGNEQYF; v_call: TRBV12-3/TRBV12-4; clone_size: -; j_call: TRBJ2-7; d_call: TRBD2
cdr3_nt: TGTGCCAGCAGCTTAGGTGAAGGGCGGAACACTGAAGCTTTCTTT; cdr3_aa: CASSLGEGRNTEAFF; v_call: TRBV7-9; clone_size: once; j_call: TRBJ1-1; d_call: -
cdr3_nt: TGTGCCAGCAGCTTAGCGCCCCCGACAGTCAATTCACCCCTCCACTTT; cdr3_aa: CASSLAPPTVNSPLHF; v_call: TRBV7-2; clone_size: few; j_call: TRBJ1-6; d_call: -
cdr3_nt: TGTGCCACCAGTGATTTTGATGCGGGGTACAATGAGCAGTTCTTC; cdr3_aa: CATSDFDAGYNEQFF; v_call: TRBV24-1; clone_size: -; j_call: TRBJ2-1; d_call: -
cdr3_nt: TGTGCCAGCAGCTTCGGGGACAGGGCCGATTCACCCCTCCACTTT; cdr3_aa: CASSFGDRADSPLHF; v_call: TRBV7-9; clone_size: few; j_call: TRBJ1-6; d_call: TRBD1
cdr3_nt: TGTGCCAGCAGTTCCTCGGGACTAGCGGGAGTGACCAATGAGCAGTTCTTC; cdr3_aa: CASSSSGLAGVTNEQFF; v_call: TRBV27; clone_size: -; j_call: TRBJ2-1; d_call: TRBD2
cdr3_nt: TGTGCCAGCAGCTTCCAGAGGGGAACCAACAATGAGCAGTTCTTC; cdr3_aa: CASSFQRGTNNEQFF; v_call: TRBV13; clone_size: few; j_call: TRBJ2-1; d_call: -
cdr3_nt: TGTGCCAGCAGTCCCACCGGGACAGGCCTCCGCGGCCAGTTCTTC; cdr3_aa: CASSPTGTGLRGQFF; v_call: TRBV7-3; clone_size: -; j_call: TRBJ2-1; d_call: TRBD1
cdr3_nt: TGTGCCAGCAGCTTACAATTGGAGCGGGCCTACAATGAGCAGTTCTTC; cdr3_aa: CASSLQLERAYNEQFF; v_call: TRBV11-2; clone_size: once; j_call: TRBJ2-1; d_call: -
cdr3_nt: TGTGCCAGCAGCTTAGCCAGCGGGGGGGCGGAAAAGACCCAGTACTTC; cdr3_aa: CASSLASGGAEKTQYF; v_call: TRBV7-9; clone_size: -; j_call: TRBJ2-5; d_call: TRBD2
cdr3_nt: TGTGCCAGCAGGGAGGGACAGCCTAACGGGGGTGGCTACACCTTC; cdr3_aa: CASREGQPNGGGYTF; v_call: TRBV28; clone_size: -; j_call: TRBJ1-2; d_call: TRBD1
cdr3_nt: TGTGCCAGCAGGCGGCCAGAATTTTCCTACGAGCAGTACTTC; cdr3_aa: CASRRPEFSYEQYF; v_call: TRBV2; clone_size: few; j_call: TRBJ2-7; d_call: -
cdr3_nt: TGTGCCAGCAGCGTCGGGGCGGTCGTCTACAATGAGCAGTTCTTC; cdr3_aa: CASSVGAVVYNEQFF; v_call: TRBV11-2; clone_size: -; j_call: TRBJ2-1; d_call: -
cdr3_nt: TGCGCCACGAAGACTAGCGGGATCTTTGGTGAGCAGTTCTTC; cdr3_aa: CATKTSGIFGEQFF; v_call: TRBV5-1; clone_size: -; j_call: TRBJ2-1; d_call: TRBD2